This T cell receptor (beta chain) was retrieved from a study of identical twins. CDR3 length equals 14 residues. In germline, CDR1 is ENHRY, CDR2 SYGVKD. Germline trimming cut 8 bases from V and 7 bases from J; bases unmatched to any gene: 11. Study-wide findings and caveats: Within cord blood, abundant beta clonotypes carried fewer insertions, but memory repertoires showed no such trend. Findings came from cross-sectional statistics, without long-term follow-up of donors.

The donors were all healthy and Caucasian. Regarding this clonotype: Its antigen is as yet unknown.

A template switching step contributed a universal primer site, while unique molecular identifiers were present in the cDNA. TCRdb itself ran the 5' RACE reads through MiXCR, one entry per CDR3 protein. The sample yields hundreds of thousands of distinct CDR3 sequences, 5.5% to 7% seen once. The same data also went into a second study, on yellow fever vaccine responses in identical twins.

This clonotype was obtained from a woman in her late teens or twenties in good health. This chain uses TRBV10-3 with TRBJ2-1; 7 bases match TRBD2. Material for sequencing was memory (CD45RO+) T cells sorted from blood. CDR3 protein: CAILGGGAGNEQFF. The CDR3 DNA sequence: TGTGCCATCCTTGGGGGAGGGGCCGGGAATGAGCAGTTCTTC.